Presented here are 30 T cell receptor beta chains from one specimen sequenced in a study of tumor-infiltrating lymphocytes in primary liver carcinoma. TCR beta cDNA came from roughly 450 ng total RNA, primed with a constant-region primer. Library construction for TCR beta comprised three nested multiplex PCR rounds performed with slightly modified ARM-PCR. The two initial PCR rounds, approximately 10 cycles each, used TRBV1-TRBV30 forward and C-beta reverse primers. TCRdb re-called the multiplex PCR reads with MiXCR, one entry per CDR3 protein. The sample includes 100,000 or so distinct CDR3 sequences, 65% to 75% of them seen just once. The tissue used was unsorted bulk material of about 19-33 mg. RNA and DNA were co-extracted from it with the AllPrep DNA/RNA mini kit. The sample consisted of liver tumor tissue from sampling region 2. Sample subset: tumor region T2, inferior pole. These receptors were obtained from a woman aged 60-75 years with primary liver carcinoma and hepatitis B virus infection.

As to this clonotype: One junction end does not reproduce the germline sequence, and a read error may be involved. The CDR3: CSVRGQGIYEQYF. CDR3 coding DNA: TGCAGTGTGCGGGGACAGGGTATCTACGAGCAATACTTC. The chain recombines TRBV29-1 with TRBJ2-7, with 9 bases that match TRBD1. The CDR3 covers 13 residues. Per germline, CDR1 SQVTM and CDR2 ANQGSEA.

Comment on this clonotype: Because it lacks the conserved phenylalanine or tryptophan at the end, this CDR3 is likely a read error. CDR3 sequence (DNA): TGTGCCAGCAGTTACTCTCATGACCTCGAGGAGGCCCAGTACCTC. Its protein is CASSYSHDLEEAQYL. The chain recombines TRBV6-5 with TRBJ2-5, with D possibly being TRBD2 (5 bases). CDR1 and CDR2 from the germline V gene are MNHEY and SVGAGI. The CDR3 length is 15 residues. V shed 0 bases and J shed 9 bases, with 17 bases lying between them.

The chain links TRBV6-6 to TRBJ1-2; a possible D gene is TRBD1 (6 bases). The CDR3 runs 14 residues. Germline-derived CDR1 and CDR2 are MNHNY and SVGAGI (reference sequence). Trimming left V 7 bases short and J 7 bases short, with 19 bases between. The CDR3 protein is CASTLPGRGGGYTF. In nucleotides, the CDR3 is TGTGCCAGCACTCTCCCCGGCAGGGGAGGTGGCTACACCTTC.

This clonotype has at least ten counts. This chain uses TRBV28 with TRBJ1-2; the match to TRBD1 covers 7 bases. The junction had 8 bases not matched to a gene; V was cut back by 5 bases and J by 5 bases. Germline-derived CDR1 and CDR2 are MDHEN and SYDVKM. The CDR3 contains 14 residues. The CDR3 nucleotides are TGTGCCAGCAGTCTGGACAGGCCCCCGTATGGCTACACCTTC. It codes for CASSLDRPPYGYTF.

Points on this clonotype: It is likely a read error, because the conserved phenylalanine at the end of the CDR3 is missing. V is TRBV11-2 and J is TRBJ2-1; a weak D match, TRBD2 (5 bases). The CDR3 extends over 17 amino acids. The germline gives CDR1 SGHAT, CDR2 FQNNGV. The CDR3, as DNA: TGTGCCGGCAGCTTAGATGAGGTGGGAGCGGAGTACAATGAGCAGTTCCTC. Translated: CAGSLDEVGAEYNEQFL.

Remarks on this clonotype: One end of the junction fails to match germline, which may point to a read error. This chain uses TRBV5-1 with TRBJ2-1, with 10 bases matching TRBD2. This CDR3 comprises 19 residues. Germline CDR1 is SGHRS and CDR2 is YFSETQ. The CDR3 coding sequence is TGCGCCAACAGCTTGTCAGTAGCGGGAGGCAGGTCCGTCTACGATGAGCAGTTCTTC. Amino acid sequence: CANSLSVAGGRSVYDEQFF.

The chain couples TRBV6-5 to TRBJ2-3; 12 bases match TRBD1. The CDR3 is made up of 15 amino acids. Germline CDR1 and CDR2: MNHEY and SVGAGI. This CDR3 reads CACSFGTGGADTQYF. CDR3 sequence (DNA): TGTGCTTGCAGTTTTGGGACAGGGGGCGCAGATACGCAGTATTTT.

In its sample, this clonotype was seen many times. V gene TRBV24-1 combines with J gene TRBJ2-7, with 10 nucleotides matching TRBD1. The CDR3 runs to 15 residues. Germline CDR1 and CDR2: KGHDR and SFDVKD. V was pared by 8 bases and J by 6 bases, with 12 bases of the junction left unmatched. The CDR3 region has the DNA TGTGCCACCACCGCCGCCGGGACAGGGGTCGTCGAGCAGTACTTC. It yields the protein CATTAAGTGVVEQYF.

The genes are TRBV11-1 and TRBJ2-4; 7 bases line up with TRBD1. Germline V CDR1 and CDR2: SGHAT, FQDESV (reference sequence). After removal of 7 bases from V and 2 bases from J, the junction contained 8 bases not matched to a gene. The CDR3 extends over 15 amino acids. CDR3: CASNARDSSKNIQYF. As DNA, the CDR3 is TGTGCCAGCAATGCAAGGGACAGTTCCAAAAACATTCAGTACTTC.

About this clonotype itself: The junction departs from germline at one end; a sequencing error may be responsible. The V and J genes are TRBV6-1 and TRBJ1-4; D is ambiguous. Per germline, CDR1 MNHNS and CDR2 SASEGT. This CDR3 region has 15 residues. As DNA, the CDR3 is TGTGTCAGCAAACTGACTGAAGCAACTAATGAAAAACTGTTTTTT. Translated: CVSKLTEATNEKLFF.

This clonotype was counted a single time. This is likely a read error, given that the CDR3 carries no conserved phenylalanine or tryptophan at its end. This chain links TRBV6-1 with TRBJ1-6; D is ambiguous. The CDR3 runs 14 residues. The V gene's germline CDR1 is MNHNS and CDR2 SASEGT. CDR3 bases: TGTGCAGGCAGTGAAGAAGGGTTCGGAGGGACCCTCCACATT. Protein: CAGSEEGFGGTLHI.

As for this clonotype: This clone may be a read error of a much larger clone one base away. The rearrangement links TRBV28 to TRBJ2-1; 8 bases align to TRBD1. Germline loops: CDR1 MDHEN, CDR2 SYDVKM. V was pared by 6 bases and J by 10 bases, with 8 bases of the junction left unmatched. The CDR3 spans 13 residues. The CDR3 spells CASRQDRAHEQFF. CDR3 coding DNA: TGTGCCAGCAGGCAGGACAGGGCTCACGAGCAGTTCTTC.

A word on this clonotype: An end of the junction does not agree with germline; a read error may underlie this. The V and J genes are TRBV4-2 and TRBJ2-1; D unresolved. CDR1 and CDR2 (germline): LGHNA, YNFKEQ. The CDR3 contains 14 residues. The CDR3 DNA is TGTGCCAGCAGCCAAGAACAACGGTCCAATGAGCAGCTCTTC. This translates into CASSQEQRSNEQLF.

This clonotype was detected only a few times. Being one base from a much bigger clone, this may be a read error. The gene calls are TRBV6-1 and TRBJ2-5, with a possible D match to TRBD1 (5 bases). The V gene lost 10 bases and the J gene lost 4 bases, with 19 bases spanning the gap. This CDR3 region has 14 residues. Germline loops: CDR1 MNHNS, CDR2 SASEGT. The CDR3 spells CANRVTGTGETQYF. CDR3 coding DNA: TGTGCCAACAGAGTTACAGGCACCGGAGAGACCCAGTACTTC.

The chain couples TRBV12-3 or TRBV12-4 to TRBJ2-2; D is ambiguous. Trimming removed 9 bases at V and 0 bases at J, with 11 bases between. CDR3 length equals 14 residues. CDR3 sequence reads: CARGLTANTGELFF. Here the CDR3 DNA reads TGTGCCAGAGGTTTAACCGCGAACACCGGGGAGCTGTTTTTT.

Remarks on this clonotype: A clone one base away is much larger, so this may be a read error. The gene calls are TRBV7-9 and TRBJ1-4; D remains unclear. This CDR3 is 14 amino acids long. Germline CDR1 is SEHNR and CDR2 is FQNEAQ (reference sequence). The CDR3 DNA follows: TGTGCCAGCAGTCTCGGGCGCGACTCGGAAAAAGTGTTTTTT. This sequence encodes CASSLGRDSEKVFF.

With regard to this clonotype: This likely comes from a read error, as the CDR3 has no conserved phenylalanine or tryptophan at its end. No DNA is shown, since the ends of the CDR3 on it are uncertain; the CDR3 is the one TCRdb lists. The chain recombines TRBV5-6 with TRBJ2-1; the D call of TRBD2 is as the table states it, not checked on the DNA. The CDR3 totals 20 residues, both ends included. Germline lookup yields CDR1 SGHDT and CDR2 YYEEEE. The CDR3 sequence is CASSFGRTSGRTYVYNEQSS.

J is TRBJ2-7 and V is TRBV21-1; the table's D call, TRBD1, has no DNA check behind it. TRBV21-1 corresponds to a pseudogene. There are 14 residues in the CDR3. The CDR3 region is CASSKATGGYEQYF. The DNA for the CDR3 is TGTGCCAGCAGCAAAGCGACAGGGGGCTACGAGCAGTACTTC.

This clonotype was observed a handful of times. Since a much larger clone is just one base distant, this may be a read error. The rearrangement joins TRBV18 to TRBJ2-3; D unresolved. Per germline, CDR1 KGHSH and CDR2 LQKENI. CDR3 length: 15 amino acids. CDR3 DNA sequence: TGTGTCAGCTCACCAGATACTCCGATCACAGATACGCAGTATTTT. Amino acid sequence: CVSSPDTPITDTQYF. Drawing the rest from reference TRBV18 and TRBJ2-3, the complete variable domain is NAGVMQNPRHLVRRRGQEARLRCSPMKGHSHVYWYRQLPEEGLKFMVYLQKENIIDESGMPKERFSAEFPKEGPSILRIQQVVRGDSAAYFCVSSPDTPITDTQYFGPGTRLTVL.

In the case of this clonotype: A read error may account for a junction end that differs from germline. The chain joins TRBV6-2 or TRBV6-3 to TRBJ2-4; 7 nucleotides line up with TRBD2. Germline loops: CDR1 MNHEY, CDR2 SVGEGT. The CDR3 contains 17 residues. CDR3: CASSSGTIGIGKNIQYF. In DNA form, the CDR3 reads TGTGCCAGTAGTTCGGGGACTATCGGGATAGGTAAAAACATTCAGTACTTC.

The gene calls are TRBV12-3 or TRBV12-4 and TRBJ2-5, with D possibly being TRBD2 (6 bases). This CDR3 has 12 residues. The ends were cut back, 8 bases at V and 5 bases at J, with 12 bases in the middle. The CDR3 region is CASRGGLETQYF. The CDR3 nucleotides are TGTGCCAGCCGCGGAGGGCTGGAGACCCAGTACTTC.

In this sample, this clonotype turned up a few times. The chain uses TRBV28 and TRBJ2-1; D gene uncertain. Between the trimmed V and J ends, which lost 5 bases and 3 bases, there was a span of 2 bases. The V gene's germline CDR1 is MDHEN and CDR2 SYDVKM. The CDR3 is 11 amino acids. The CDR3 DNA reads TGTGCCAGCAGTGTCTACAATGAGCAGTTCTTC. Translated, it gives CASSVYNEQFF.

This clonotype was observed a handful of times. This may stem from a read error, because a much larger clone lies one nucleotide away. The chain recombines TRBV10-3 with TRBJ2-1; unclear D gene. The CDR3 has 14 residues. With 2 bases removed from V and 14 bases from J, the gap between germline ends came to 19 bases. The germline V gene has CDR1 ENHRY and CDR2 SYGVKD. CDR3 residues: CAISENPGTEWEFF. DNA for the CDR3: TGTGCCATCAGTGAGAACCCCGGAACAGAGTGGGAGTTCTTC.

At least ten counts were recorded for this clonotype. This chain links TRBV5-4 with TRBJ2-7, with 10 bases aligning to TRBD1. V shed 4 bases and J 3 bases; nucleotides not matched to a gene: 13. Germline CDR1 and CDR2: SGHNT and YYREEE (reference sequence). CDR3 length: 17 amino acids. The CDR3 coding sequence is TGTGCCAGCAGCCCCCGGGACAGGGGCCCCATGGACTACGAGCAGTACTTC. It is translated as CASSPRDRGPMDYEQYF.

This clonotype has a count of ten or more. This sequence joins TRBV6-4 and TRBJ2-6; no reliable D call. Germline V gives CDR1 MRHNA, CDR2 SNTAGT. The length of the CDR3 is 15 residues. Trimming shortened V by 3 bases and J by 0 bases, and 6 bases separated the two germline ends. The chain's CDR3 is CASSEVASGANVLTF. The DNA of the CDR3 is TGTGCCAGCAGTGAGGTCGCCTCTGGGGCCAACGTCCTGACTTTC.

Comment on this clonotype: Germline is not matched at one junction end, which may reflect a read error. The chain links TRBV11-2 to TRBJ2-4; no clear D. This CDR3 comprises 15 residues. In germline, CDR1 is SGHAT, CDR2 FQNNGV. Here the CDR3 reads CGSSLAPAEQDIQYF. The CDR3 DNA follows: TGTGGCAGCAGCTTAGCCCCGGCAGAGCAAGACATTCAGTACTTC. Combining the CDR3 with reference TRBV11-2 and TRBJ2-4 gives the whole variable domain EAGVAQSPRYKIIEKRQSVAFWCNPISGHATLYWYQQILGQGPKLLIQFQNNGVVDDSQLPKDRFSAERLKGVDSTLKIQPAKLEDSAVYLCGSSLAPAEQDIQYFGAGTRLSVL.

Notes on this clonotype: The junction departs from the called germline gene at one end, perhaps through a read error. V is TRBV11-2 and J is TRBJ2-7; D unresolved. CDR1 is SGHAT, CDR2 FQNNGV, per germline. This CDR3 spans 14 amino acids. The CDR3 region is CASSLWGPYYEQYF. The CDR3 DNA reads as TGTGCCAGCAGCTTATGGGGTCCGTATTACGAGCAATACTTC. The full variable domain, its missing parts supplied by reference TRBV11-2 and TRBJ2-7, is EAGVAQSPRYKIIEKRQSVAFWCNPISGHATLYWYQQILGQGPKLLIQFQNNGVVDDSQLPKDRFSAERLKGVDSTLKIQPAKLEDSAVYLCASSLWGPYYEQYFGPGTRLTVT.

V gene TRBV4-1 combines with J gene TRBJ2-7, with 11 bases fitting TRBD2. The J call is in doubt because the DNA end fits TRBJ2-1 better. This CDR3 region has 17 residues. Per germline, CDR1 MGHRA and CDR2 YSYEKL. The CDR3 DNA follows: TGCGCCAGCAGCAGGTTACTAGCGGGGGTTTCTTCCTACGAGCAGTTCTTC. It encodes CASSRLLAGVSSYEQFF.

With respect to this clonotype: This may arise from a read error, as a much more abundant clone is one base away. The V and J genes are TRBV7-9 and TRBJ1-4; a possible D gene is TRBD1 (6 bases). Germline V gene sequence: CDR1 SEHNR, CDR2 FQNEAQ (reference sequence). This CDR3 has 17 residues. Trimming removed 2 bases at V and 3 bases at J, with 16 bases between. CDR3 DNA sequence: TGTGCCAGCAGCTTATTGAGCACAGGGTTAGCTAATGAAAAACTGTTTTTT. Its protein is CASSLLSTGLANEKLFF.

This clonotype has just one count. A junction end diverges from the germline sequence, so it may reflect a read error. The V and J genes are TRBV29-1 and TRBJ1-2; D possibly corresponds to TRBD1 (6 bases). There are 12 residues in the CDR3. The germline V gene encodes CDR1 SQVTM and CDR2 ANQGSEA. CDR3 loop: CSIENRDYGYTF. The CDR3 DNA reads TGCAGCATTGAGAACAGGGACTATGGCTACACCTTC. The whole variable domain, filled in from reference TRBV29-1 and TRBJ1-2, reads SAVISQKPSRDICQRGTSLTIQCQVDSQVTMMFWYRQQPGQSLTLIATANQGSEATYESGFVIDKFPISRPNLTFSTLTVSNMSPEDSSIYLCSIENRDYGYTFGSGTRLTVV.